This T cell receptor (beta chain) came from a study of shared clonotypes between healthy human individuals. Study-level information: Each donor's CD4 naive and CD4 memory cells filled three plates apiece, CD8 naive two, and CD8 memory one.

It was across several immunoSEQ plates that each subset's genomic DNA was evenly split. Original processing methods: ImmunoSEQ output held junction-only sequences without quality scores, so filtering differed. Sequencing was performed with immunoSEQ multiplex PCR; in TCRdb, only in-frame clones are kept and a portion is missing. D and trimming were read from the DNA, whereas the V and J calls and clone size are those reported in that table. The sample has a few million clones; about nine tenths are singletons. Every contributor of samples was a Caucasian grown-up residing in Nashville, Tennessee. Germline V CDR1 and CDR2: GTSNPN, SVGIG (reference sequence). CDR3 length equals 16 residues. V dropped 2 bases and J dropped 2 bases, with 19 bases sitting between them.

The origin of this receptor is a man aged 18 to 30 in good health. Some clones in this sample may be carry-over from other donors' samples. V gene TRBV30 combines with J gene TRBJ2-7, with D possibly being TRBD2 (6 bases). Input material: naive CD4+ T cells from PBMCs. The sample's subset: CD45RA+ positively selected. The CDR3 loop reads CAWSSFPGSGTYEQYF. CDR3 nucleotide sequence: TGTGCCTGGAGTTCCTTCCCTGGTAGCGGAACCTACGAGCAGTACTTC. Filled out from reference TRBV30 and TRBJ2-7, the complete variable domain reads SQTIHQWPATLVQPVGSPLSLECTVEGTSNPNLYWYRQAAGRGLQLLFYSVGIGQISSEVPQNLSASRPQDRQFILSSKKLLLSDSGFYLCAWSSFPGSGTYEQYFGPGTRLTVT.